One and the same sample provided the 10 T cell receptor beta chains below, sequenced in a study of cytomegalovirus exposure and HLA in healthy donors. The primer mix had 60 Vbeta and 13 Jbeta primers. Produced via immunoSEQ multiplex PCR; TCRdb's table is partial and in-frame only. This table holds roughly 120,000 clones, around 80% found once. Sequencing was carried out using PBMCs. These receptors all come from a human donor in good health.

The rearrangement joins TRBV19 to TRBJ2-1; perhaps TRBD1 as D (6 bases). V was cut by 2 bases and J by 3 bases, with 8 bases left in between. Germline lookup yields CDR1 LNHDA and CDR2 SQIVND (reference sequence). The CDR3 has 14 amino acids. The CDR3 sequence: CASSIQGSYNEQFF. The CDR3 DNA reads TGTGCCAGTAGTATACAGGGGAGCTACAATGAGCAGTTCTTC.

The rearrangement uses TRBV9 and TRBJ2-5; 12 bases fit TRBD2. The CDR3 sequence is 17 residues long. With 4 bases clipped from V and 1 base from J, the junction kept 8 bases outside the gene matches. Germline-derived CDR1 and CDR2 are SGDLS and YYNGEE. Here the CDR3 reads CASSPGLAGTTQETQYF. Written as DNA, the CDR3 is TGTGCCAGCAGCCCAGGACTAGCGGGGACAACCCAAGAGACCCAGTACTTC.

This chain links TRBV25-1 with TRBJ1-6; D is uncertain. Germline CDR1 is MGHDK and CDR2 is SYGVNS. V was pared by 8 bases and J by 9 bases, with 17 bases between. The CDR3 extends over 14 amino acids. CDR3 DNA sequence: TGTGCCAGCGGCAGCTCGGGTGCCACTTCACCCCTCCACTTT. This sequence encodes CASGSSGATSPLHF.

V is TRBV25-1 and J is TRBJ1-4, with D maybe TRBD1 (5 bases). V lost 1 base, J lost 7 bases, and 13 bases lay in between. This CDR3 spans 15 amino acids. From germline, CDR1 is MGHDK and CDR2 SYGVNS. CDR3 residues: CASSEFMGLGEKLFF. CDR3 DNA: TGTGCCAGCAGTGAATTCATGGGGCTTGGTGAAAAACTGTTTTTT.

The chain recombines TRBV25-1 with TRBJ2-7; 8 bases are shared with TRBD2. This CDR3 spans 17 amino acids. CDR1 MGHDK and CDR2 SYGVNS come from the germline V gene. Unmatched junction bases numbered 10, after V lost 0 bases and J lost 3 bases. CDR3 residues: CASSEYISGTLNYEQYF. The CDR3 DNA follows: TGTGCCAGCAGTGAATATATTAGCGGGACGCTTAACTACGAGCAGTACTTC.

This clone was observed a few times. The CDR3 bases are TGTGCCAGCAGATTGGGACAGGGGGCAGGCGAGCAGTACTTC. Protein sequence: CASRLGQGAGEQYF. J is TRBJ2-7 and V is TRBV6-5; TRBD1 agrees at 12 bases. The CDR3 runs to 14 residues. Germline trimming cut 6 bases from V and 6 bases from J; bases unmatched to any gene: 6. The germline V gene has CDR1 MNHEY and CDR2 SVGAGI.

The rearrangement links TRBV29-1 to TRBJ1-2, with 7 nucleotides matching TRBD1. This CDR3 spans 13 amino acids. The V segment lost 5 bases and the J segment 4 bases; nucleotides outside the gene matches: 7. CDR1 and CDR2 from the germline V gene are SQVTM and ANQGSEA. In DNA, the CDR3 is TGCAGCGTTCCCCCGGGACAGATCTATGGCTACACCTTC. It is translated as CSVPPGQIYGYTF.

The CDR3 is CASSLVQNTEAFF. CDR3 DNA sequence: TGTGCCAGCAGCTTAGTCCAGAACACTGAAGCTTTCTTT. The rearrangement joins TRBV11-2 to TRBJ1-1; D not resolved. CDR1 and CDR2 (germline): SGHAT, FQNNGV. The V end was cut by 1 base, the J end by 1 base, with 4 bases between. CDR3 length: 13 amino acids.

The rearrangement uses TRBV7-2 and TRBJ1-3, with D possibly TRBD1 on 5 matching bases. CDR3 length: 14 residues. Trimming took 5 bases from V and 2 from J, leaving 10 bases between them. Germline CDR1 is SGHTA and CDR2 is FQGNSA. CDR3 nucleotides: TGTGCCAGCAGCCCAGGGCTAGCTGGAAACACCATATATTTT. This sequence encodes CASSPGLAGNTIYF.

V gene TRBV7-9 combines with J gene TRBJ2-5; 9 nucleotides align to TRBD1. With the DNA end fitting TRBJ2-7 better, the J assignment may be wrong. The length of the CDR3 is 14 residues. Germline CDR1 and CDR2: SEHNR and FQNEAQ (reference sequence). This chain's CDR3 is CASSLVTGGYEQYF. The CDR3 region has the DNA TGTGCCAGCAGCTTAGTGACAGGGGGCTACGAGCAGTACTTC.